Below are 21 T cell receptor beta chains sequenced from a single sample in a study of memory CD4+ T cells and cytomegalovirus serostatus. Single viable CD3+CD4+CD8-CD45RO+ cells were sorted as the memory CD4+ T cells. Sequencing used immunoSEQ multiplex PCR; TCRdb keeps in-frame clones, though not all of them. The table has about 44,000 clones, over 60% seen once; the top ten hold around 1.1%. Sequencing was done on a sample of memory CD4+ T cells from blood. All receptors derive from an adult in good health and CMV-seronegative.

This clone was seen more than once but under ten times. This chain uses TRBV7-9 with TRBJ2-2; D gene uncertain. CDR1 is SEHNR, CDR2 FQNEAQ, per germline (reference sequence). CDR3 size: 15 residues. Deletions cut 3 bases from V and 0 bases from J, with 8 bases between. The CDR3 DNA reads TGTGCCAGCAGCTTGCAGGAGTCGAACACCGGGGAGCTGTTTTTT. As protein: CASSLQESNTGELFF.

This clone came up a few times. J is TRBJ1-2 and V is TRBV29-1; D possibly corresponds to TRBD1 (5 bases). V lost 7 bases and J 5 bases, leaving 20 bases between the germline ends. The germline V gene encodes CDR1 SQVTM and CDR2 ANQGSEA. This CDR3 comprises 14 residues. The CDR3 sequence: CSADIEGTGYGYTF. The CDR3 bases are TGCAGCGCTGATATTGAGGGGACGGGATATGGCTACACCTTC.

The chain combines TRBV11-3 with TRBJ2-7; TRBD2 matches 13 bases. J lost 4 bases, V lost 2 bases, and 2 bases had no gene match. Germline V CDR1 and CDR2: SGHNT, YENEEA. The CDR3 is 15 residues long. As DNA, the CDR3 is TGTGCCAGCAGCTTATTGGGACTAGCGGGATACGAGCAGTACTTC. Its translation is CASSLLGLAGYEQYF.

V usage is TRBV6-5 and J usage is TRBJ1-2, with 7 bases matching TRBD1. CDR1 MNHEY and CDR2 SVGAGI come from the germline V gene. This CDR3 has 14 residues. V was clipped by 0 bases and J by 6 bases; unmatched bases: 4. The CDR3 region has the DNA TGTGCCAGCAGTTACTCACTCAGGGGGAATGGCTACACCTTC. Translating gives CASSYSLRGNGYTF.

The chain joins TRBV7-2 to TRBJ1-1; D remains unclear. V lost 2 bases, J lost 6 bases, and 13 bases lay in between. The CDR3 contains 14 residues. Germline V gene lookup returns CDR1 SGHTA and CDR2 FQGNSA. The CDR3 loop is CASSLQPAGSEAFF. Here the CDR3 DNA reads TGTGCCAGCAGCTTACAACCAGCGGGTTCTGAAGCTTTCTTT.

V gene TRBV19 combines with J gene TRBJ2-1, with TRBD2 matching 9 bases. Germline CDR1 is LNHDA and CDR2 is SQIVND (reference sequence). V was pared by 7 bases and J by 10 bases, with 8 bases of the junction left unmatched. This CDR3 is 13 amino acids long. CDR3 sequence: CASKASGVWEQFF. CDR3 coding DNA: TGTGCCAGTAAGGCTAGCGGGGTCTGGGAGCAGTTCTTC.

This clone was picked up a small number of times. J is TRBJ1-2 and V is TRBV11-3; tentative D call: TRBD1 (5 bases). The length of the CDR3 is 12 residues. The V gene lost 4 bases and the J gene lost 8 bases, with 11 bases spanning the gap. The germline V gene has CDR1 SGHNT and CDR2 YENEEA. This chain's CDR3 is CASSSRRDGYTF. CDR3 nucleotides: TGTGCCAGCAGCTCGAGGAGGGACGGCTACACCTTC.

V and J are TRBV30 and TRBJ2-1, with TRBD1 matching 7 bases. Germline CDR1 reads GTSNPN; CDR2 reads SVGIG (reference sequence). The V and J ends lost 2 bases and 15 bases, in that order; junction bases with no gene match: 10. There are 12 residues in the CDR3. CDR3 protein: CAWSQGDRAPFF. Written as DNA, the CDR3 is TGTGCCTGGAGTCAGGGCGACAGGGCCCCGTTCTTC.

The genes are TRBV10-3 and TRBJ1-3; the D gene is possibly TRBD1 (5 bases). The CDR3 runs to 15 residues. The germline V gene has CDR1 ENHRY and CDR2 SYGVKD. The V and J ends lost 4 bases and 4 bases respectively, with 14 bases between them. The CDR3 loop reads CAISGSGREGNTIYF. The CDR3 DNA sequence: TGTGCCATCAGTGGCTCGGGCAGGGAAGGAAACACCATATATTTT.

The V gene is TRBV5-4, the J gene TRBJ1-1; 8 bases are a match to TRBD1. This CDR3 is built from 14 residues. Germline CDR1 and CDR2: SGHNT and YYREEE (reference sequence). The junction had 4 bases not matched to a gene; V was cut back by 0 bases and J by 6 bases. In nucleotides, the CDR3 is TGTGCCAGCAGCTTGGTCGGACAGGGCTCTGAAGCTTTCTTT. It encodes CASSLVGQGSEAFF.

This rearrangement joins TRBV19 to TRBJ2-5; D might be TRBD1 or TRBD2, each matching 5 bases. The V end lost 6 bases, the J end lost 1 base, and 9 bases lay between the germline ends. This CDR3 contains 13 residues. In germline, CDR1 is LNHDA, CDR2 SQIVND (reference sequence). CDR3 bases: TGTGCCAGTAGGGGACCCTCCCAAGAGACCCAGTACTTC. Translated: CASRGPSQETQYF.

The V gene is TRBV30, the J gene TRBJ1-2; TRBD1 is a possible D gene (6 bases). Trimming pared 6 bases from V and 1 base from J, leaving 18 bases between. The CDR3 is 15 amino acids. Germline assignment: CDR1 GTSNPN and CDR2 SVGIG (reference sequence). CDR3 sequence (DNA): TGTGCCTGCTACTCCGTCCGGGACATTAACTATGGCTACACCTTC. Its translation: CACYSVRDINYGYTF.

The table lists this clone with a few counts. The chain employs TRBV7-2 and TRBJ2-7; tentatively, D is TRBD1 or TRBD2 (5 bases each). This CDR3 has 15 amino acids. The germline CDR1 and CDR2 sequences are SGHTA and FQGNSA. Trimming left V 3 bases short and J 0 bases short, with 12 bases between. CDR3 DNA: TGTGCCAGCAGCTTCGGTTCAGGGAGCTCCTACGAGCAGTACTTC. Translated, it gives CASSFGSGSSYEQYF.

The chain combines TRBV15 with TRBJ2-5; D perhaps matches TRBD1 (7 bases). This CDR3 is built from 16 residues. V lost 0 bases and J 5 bases, leaving 16 bases between the germline ends. Germline V gives CDR1 LNHNV, CDR2 YYDKDF (reference sequence). The CDR3 DNA follows: TGTGCCACCAGCAGAGATAGTCAGGGGGGTGGCGAGACCCAGTACTTC. Translated: CATSRDSQGGGETQYF.

The J gene is TRBJ2-2, the V gene TRBV7-2; D not resolved. Germline-derived CDR1 and CDR2 are SGHTA and FQGNSA. V lost 3 bases and J lost 1, with 6 bases in between. The CDR3 covers 14 residues. CDR3 sequence reads: CASSFYRNTGELFF. CDR3 coding DNA: TGTGCCAGCAGCTTTTACAGGAACACCGGGGAGCTGTTTTTT.

The chain combines TRBV30 with TRBJ1-1, with D possibly TRBD1 on 6 matching bases. From germline, CDR1 is GTSNPN and CDR2 SVGIG (reference sequence). V gave up 8 bases and J gave up 1 base, with 11 bases separating them. The CDR3 contains 12 residues. In nucleotides, the CDR3 is TGTGCCCAAGGACAGCAGAACACTGAAGCTTTCTTT. It yields the protein CAQGQQNTEAFF.

J is TRBJ1-1 and V is TRBV19; no firm D call. The germline V gene encodes CDR1 LNHDA and CDR2 SQIVND (reference sequence). CDR3 length equals 15 residues. V shed 11 bases and J shed 1 base, with 20 bases lying between them. The CDR3 protein is CAVTRRGATNTEAFF. The DNA of the CDR3 is TGTGCCGTAACAAGGCGGGGAGCGACGAACACTGAAGCTTTCTTT.

As to this clone: The junction departs from the called germline gene at one end, perhaps through a read error. J is TRBJ1-2 and V is TRBV5-4, with TRBD1 identical over 8 bases. This CDR3 has 14 residues. The V gene's germline CDR1 is SGHNT and CDR2 YYREEE (reference sequence). CDR3 coding DNA: TGTGCCAGCAGCTTGATAGAGGTCAGGGGGCCCCACTCCTTC. Residues: CASSLIEVRGPHSF.

J is TRBJ2-7 and V is TRBV5-1, with D unclear. Germline CDR1 is SGHRS and CDR2 is YFSETQ. V was pared by 0 bases and J by 2 bases, with 9 bases between. The CDR3 spans 14 residues. CDR3 residues: CASSLGSLPYEQYF. CDR3 in DNA: TGCGCCAGCAGCTTGGGCAGCCTCCCCTACGAGCAGTACTTC. Complete variable domain (other parts from reference TRBV5-1 and TRBJ2-7): KAGVTQTPRYLIKTRGQQVTLSCSPISGHRSVSWYQQTPGQGLQFLFEYFSETQRNKGNFPGRFSGRQFSNSRSEMNVSTLELGDSALYLCASSLGSLPYEQYFGPGTRLTVT.

The rearrangement links TRBV7-2 to TRBJ1-1; tentative D call: TRBD1 (5 bases). The CDR3 covers 12 residues. Trimming stripped 5 bases from V and 13 bases from J, with 17 bases between. The germline V gene encodes CDR1 SGHTA and CDR2 FQGNSA. The CDR3 region is CASSGTRRLIFF. CDR3 DNA: TGTGCCAGCAGCGGGACTCGGCGGCTTATTTTCTTT. Supplemented by reference TRBV7-2 and TRBJ1-1, the full variable domain reads GAGVSQSPSNKVTEKGKDVELRCDPISGHTALYWYRQSLGQGLEFLIYFQGNSAPDKSGLPSDRFSAERTGGSVSTLTIQRTQQEDSAVYLCASSGTRRLIFFGQGTRLTVV.

V and J are TRBV9 and TRBJ2-5; 11 bases match TRBD2. Germline V CDR1 and CDR2: SGDLS, YYNGEE. There are 15 residues in the CDR3. V shed 4 bases and J 4 bases; nucleotides not matched to a gene: 6. CDR3 DNA: TGTGCCAGCAGCACCGCCGGGACTAGCGGAGAGACCCAGTACTTC. The encoded protein is CASSTAGTSGETQYF.